In this sample, the clone carrying this T cell receptor beta chain turned up once. This record belongs to a study of blood T cell repertoires in COVID-19. Trimming removed 0 bases from V and 4 bases from J; junction bases left unmatched: 3. The V gene's germline CDR1 is GTSNPN and CDR2 SVGIG (reference sequence). This CDR3 comprises 15 residues. Produced via immunoSEQ multiplex PCR; TCRdb's table is partial and in-frame only. The top ten clones hold about 6.9% of a sample with about 100,000 clones, roughly 87% of them seen once. The sequenced sample was peripheral blood. The chain joins TRBV30 to TRBJ2-2; TRBD1 matches 9 bases. This receptor was obtained from a man under 40 in a cohort sampled during active COVID-19. CDR3 coding DNA: TGTGCCTGGAGTGTACAGGGGGCGGGCACCGGGGAGCTGTTTTTT. As protein: CAWSVQGAGTGELFF.